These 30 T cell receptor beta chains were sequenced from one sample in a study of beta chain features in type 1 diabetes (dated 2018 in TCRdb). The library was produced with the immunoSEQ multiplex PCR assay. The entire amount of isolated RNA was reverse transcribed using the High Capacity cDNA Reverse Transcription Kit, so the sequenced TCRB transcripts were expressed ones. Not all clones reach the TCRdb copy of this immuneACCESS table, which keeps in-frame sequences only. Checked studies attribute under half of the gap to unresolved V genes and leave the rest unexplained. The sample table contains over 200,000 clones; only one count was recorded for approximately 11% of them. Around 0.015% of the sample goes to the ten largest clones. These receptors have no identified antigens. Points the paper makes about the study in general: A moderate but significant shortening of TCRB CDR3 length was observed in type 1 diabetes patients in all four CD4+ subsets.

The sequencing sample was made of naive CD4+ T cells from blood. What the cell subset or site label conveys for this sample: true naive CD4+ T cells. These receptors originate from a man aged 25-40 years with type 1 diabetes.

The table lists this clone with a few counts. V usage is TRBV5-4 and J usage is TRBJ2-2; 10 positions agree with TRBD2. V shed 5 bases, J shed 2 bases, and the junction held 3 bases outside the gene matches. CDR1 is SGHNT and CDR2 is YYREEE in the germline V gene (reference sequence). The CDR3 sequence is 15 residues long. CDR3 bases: TGTGCCAGCAGGAGGACTAGCGGAAACACCGGGGAGCTGTTTTTT. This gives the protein CASRRTSGNTGELFF.

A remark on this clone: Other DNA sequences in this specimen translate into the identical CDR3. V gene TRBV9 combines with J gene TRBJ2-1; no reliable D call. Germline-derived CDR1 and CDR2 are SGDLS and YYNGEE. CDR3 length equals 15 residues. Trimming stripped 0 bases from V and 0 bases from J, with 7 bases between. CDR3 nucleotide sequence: TGTGCCAGCAGCGTAGATTCGAGCTCCTACAATGAGCAGTTCTTC. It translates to CASSVDSSSYNEQFF.

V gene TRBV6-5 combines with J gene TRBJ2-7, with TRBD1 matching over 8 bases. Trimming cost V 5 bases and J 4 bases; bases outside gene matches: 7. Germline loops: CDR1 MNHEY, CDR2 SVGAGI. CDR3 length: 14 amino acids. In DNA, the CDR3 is TGTGCCAGCAGTACCGGGACAGGCTCTTACGAGCAGTACTTC. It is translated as CASSTGTGSYEQYF.

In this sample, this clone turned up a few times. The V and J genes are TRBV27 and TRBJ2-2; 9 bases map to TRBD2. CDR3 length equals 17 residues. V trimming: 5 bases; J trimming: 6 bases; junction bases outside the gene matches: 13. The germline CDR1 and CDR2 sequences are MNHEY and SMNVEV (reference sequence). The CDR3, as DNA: TGTGCCAGCAGTCCACGAGCGGGGGGTGCCGGGGCCGGGGAGCTGTTTTTT. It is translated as CASSPRAGGAGAGELFF.

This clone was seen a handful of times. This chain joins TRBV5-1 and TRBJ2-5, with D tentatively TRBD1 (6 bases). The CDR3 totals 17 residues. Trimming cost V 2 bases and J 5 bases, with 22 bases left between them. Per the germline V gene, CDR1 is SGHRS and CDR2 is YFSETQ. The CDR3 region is CASSFMGSTAGVETQYF. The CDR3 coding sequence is TGCGCCAGCAGCTTTATGGGTAGTACCGCAGGGGTGGAGACCCAGTACTTC.

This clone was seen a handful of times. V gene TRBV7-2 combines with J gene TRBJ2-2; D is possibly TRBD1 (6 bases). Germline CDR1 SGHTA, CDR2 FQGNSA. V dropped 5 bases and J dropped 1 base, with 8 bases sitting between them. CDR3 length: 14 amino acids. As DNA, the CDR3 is TGTGCCAGCAGCCCCAGGGGGAACACCGGGGAGCTGTTTTTT. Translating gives CASSPRGNTGELFF.

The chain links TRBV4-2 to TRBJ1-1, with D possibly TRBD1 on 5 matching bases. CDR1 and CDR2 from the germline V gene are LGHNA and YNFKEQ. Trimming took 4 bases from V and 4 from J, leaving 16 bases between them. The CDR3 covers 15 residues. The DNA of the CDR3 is TGTGCCAGCAGCCCTTCGTGGGGCGGGGTCACTGAAGCTTTCTTT. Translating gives CASSPSWGGVTEAFF.

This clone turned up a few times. CDR3 loop: CARPNHGQSGANVLTF. The CDR3 region has the DNA TGTGCCAGACCCAATCACGGACAATCTGGGGCCAACGTCCTGACTTTC. The V and J genes are TRBV19 and TRBJ2-6, with D possibly TRBD1 on 5 matching bases. CDR1 is LNHDA, CDR2 SQIVND, per germline (reference sequence). The V gene lost 9 bases and the J gene lost 1 base, with 16 bases spanning the gap. The CDR3 extends over 16 amino acids.

As DNA, the CDR3 is TGTGCCAGCAGCAGGCCGGGGACAGGGGTTTACGAGCAGTACTTC. This gives the protein CASSRPGTGVYEQYF. The chain combines TRBV7-2 with TRBJ2-7; TRBD1 matches at 10 bases. Germline V gene data show CDR1 as SGHTA and CDR2 as FQGNSA. V was pared by 5 bases and J by 4 bases, with 8 bases of the junction left unmatched. This CDR3 is built from 15 residues.

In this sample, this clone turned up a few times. CDR3 protein: CSAREGDTLAKNIQYF. Here the CDR3 DNA reads TGCAGCGCTAGAGAGGGGGATACTCTAGCCAAAAACATTCAGTACTTC. This chain connects TRBV29-1 to TRBJ2-4; possibly TRBD1 for D (6 bases). V lost 7 bases and J 0 bases, leaving 19 bases between the germline ends. Germline loops: CDR1 SQVTM, CDR2 ANQGSEA. The CDR3 loop spans 16 amino acids.

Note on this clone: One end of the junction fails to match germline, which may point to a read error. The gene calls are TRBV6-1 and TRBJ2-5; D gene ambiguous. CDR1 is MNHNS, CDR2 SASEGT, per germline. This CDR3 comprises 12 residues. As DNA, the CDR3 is TGTGCCAGCAGTGAAGCAGTGGGTGGTGAGGACTTC. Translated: CASSEAVGGEDF.

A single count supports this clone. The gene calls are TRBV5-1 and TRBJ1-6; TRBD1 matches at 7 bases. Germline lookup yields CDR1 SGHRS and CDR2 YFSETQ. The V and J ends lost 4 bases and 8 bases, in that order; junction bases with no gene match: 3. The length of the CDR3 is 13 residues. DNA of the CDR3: TGCGCCAGCAGCATGACAGGGTATTCACCCCTCCACTTT. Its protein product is CASSMTGYSPLHF.

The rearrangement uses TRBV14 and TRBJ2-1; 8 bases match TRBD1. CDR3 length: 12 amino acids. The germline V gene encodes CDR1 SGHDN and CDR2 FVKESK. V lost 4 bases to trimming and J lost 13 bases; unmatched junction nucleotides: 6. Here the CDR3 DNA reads TGTGCCAGCAGCCCAGGGGGCAGGGCACAGTTCTTC. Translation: CASSPGGRAQFF.

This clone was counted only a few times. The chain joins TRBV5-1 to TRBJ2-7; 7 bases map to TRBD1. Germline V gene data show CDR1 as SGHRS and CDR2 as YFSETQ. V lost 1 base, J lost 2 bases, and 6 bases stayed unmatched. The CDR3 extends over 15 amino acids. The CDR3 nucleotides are TGCGCCAGCAGCTTGTGGACAGGCGTTACCTACGAGCAGTACTTC. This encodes CASSLWTGVTYEQYF.

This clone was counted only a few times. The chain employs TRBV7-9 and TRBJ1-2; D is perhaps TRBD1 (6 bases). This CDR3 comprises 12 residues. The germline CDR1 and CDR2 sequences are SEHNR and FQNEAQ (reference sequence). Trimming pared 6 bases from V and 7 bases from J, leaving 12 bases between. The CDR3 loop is CASSQGPGGYTF. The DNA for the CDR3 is TGTGCCAGCAGTCAGGGGCCCGGTGGCTACACCTTC. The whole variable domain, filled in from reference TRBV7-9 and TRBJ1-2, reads DTGVSQNPRHKITKRGQNVTFRCDPISEHNRLYWYRQTLGQGPEFLTYFQNEAQLEKSRLLSDRFSAERPKGSFSTLEIQRTEQGDSAMYLCASSQGPGGYTFGSGTRLTVV.

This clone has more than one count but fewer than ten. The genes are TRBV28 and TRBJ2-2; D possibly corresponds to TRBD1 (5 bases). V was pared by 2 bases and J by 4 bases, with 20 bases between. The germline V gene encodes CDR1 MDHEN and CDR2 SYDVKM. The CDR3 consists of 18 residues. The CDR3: CASSLHPRQGYGTGELFF. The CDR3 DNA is TGTGCCAGCAGTTTACACCCTCGCCAGGGATATGGCACCGGGGAGCTGTTTTTT.

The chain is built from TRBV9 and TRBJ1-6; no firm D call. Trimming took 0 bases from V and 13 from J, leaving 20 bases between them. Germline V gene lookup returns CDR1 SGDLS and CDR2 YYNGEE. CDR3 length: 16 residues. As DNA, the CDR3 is TGTGCCAGCAGCGTAGAAGCAGAGACTACTTCGGGGCCCCTCCACTTT. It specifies CASSVEAETTSGPLHF. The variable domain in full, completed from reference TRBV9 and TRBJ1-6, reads DSGVTQTPKHLITATGQRVTLRCSPRSGDLSVYWYQQSLDQGLQFLIQYYNGEERAKGNILERFSAQQFPDLHSELNLSSLELGDSALYFCASSVEAETTSGPLHFGNGTRLTVT.

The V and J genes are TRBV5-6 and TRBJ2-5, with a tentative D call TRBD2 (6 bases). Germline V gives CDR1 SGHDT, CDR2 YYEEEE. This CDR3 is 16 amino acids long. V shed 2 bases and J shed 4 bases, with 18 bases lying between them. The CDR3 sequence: CASSFLGLDSGETQYF. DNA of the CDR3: TGTGCCAGCAGCTTCTTGGGACTCGACTCTGGAGAGACCCAGTACTTC.

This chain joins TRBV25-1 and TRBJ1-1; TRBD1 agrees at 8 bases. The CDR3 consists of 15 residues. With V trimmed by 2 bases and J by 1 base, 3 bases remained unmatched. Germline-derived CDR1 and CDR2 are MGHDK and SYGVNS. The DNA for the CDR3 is TGTGCCAGCAGTGAACCCGGGACAGGGAACACTGAAGCTTTCTTT. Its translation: CASSEPGTGNTEAFF.

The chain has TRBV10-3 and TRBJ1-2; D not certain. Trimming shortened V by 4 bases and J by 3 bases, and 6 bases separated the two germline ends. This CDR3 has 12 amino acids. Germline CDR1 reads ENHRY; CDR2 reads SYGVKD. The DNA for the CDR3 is TGTGCCATCAGTGCAGAAGACTATGGCTACACCTTC. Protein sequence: CAISAEDYGYTF.

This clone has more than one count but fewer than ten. The CDR3 coding sequence is TGCGCCAGCAGCGTCTATCGGGGGGGCGGGTACAATGAGCAGTTCTTC. It translates to CASSVYRGGGYNEQFF. The chain recombines TRBV5-1 with TRBJ2-1; 8 nucleotides match TRBD2. The CDR3 is 16 amino acids. The trim removed 4 bases at V and 4 bases at J, leaving 10 bases unmatched. Per germline, CDR1 SGHRS and CDR2 YFSETQ.

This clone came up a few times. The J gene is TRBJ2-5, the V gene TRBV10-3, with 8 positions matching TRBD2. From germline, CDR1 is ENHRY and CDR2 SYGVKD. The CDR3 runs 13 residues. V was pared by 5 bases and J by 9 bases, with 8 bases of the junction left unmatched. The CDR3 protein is CAISQAGEEAQYF. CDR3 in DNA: TGTGCCATCAGTCAAGCGGGGGAGGAGGCCCAGTACTTC.

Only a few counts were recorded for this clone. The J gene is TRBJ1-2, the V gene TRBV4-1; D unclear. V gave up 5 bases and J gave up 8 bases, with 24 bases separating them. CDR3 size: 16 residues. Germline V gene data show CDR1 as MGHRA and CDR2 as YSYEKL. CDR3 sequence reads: CASSEQSRYAPGGYTF. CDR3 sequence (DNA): TGCGCCAGCAGCGAACAATCCCGATACGCCCCCGGGGGCTACACCTTC.

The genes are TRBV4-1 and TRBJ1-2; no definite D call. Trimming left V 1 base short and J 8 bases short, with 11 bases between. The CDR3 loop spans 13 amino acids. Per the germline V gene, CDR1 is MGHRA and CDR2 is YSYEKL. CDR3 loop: CASSQGRRGGYTF. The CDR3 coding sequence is TGCGCCAGCAGCCAAGGCAGGCGGGGAGGCTACACCTTC.

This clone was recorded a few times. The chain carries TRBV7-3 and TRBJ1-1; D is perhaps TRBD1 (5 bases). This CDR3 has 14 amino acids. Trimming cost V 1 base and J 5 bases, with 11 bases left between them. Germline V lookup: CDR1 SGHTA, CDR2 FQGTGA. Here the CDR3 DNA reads TGTGCCAGCAGCTTAAAAGGGCCAGGGACTGAAGCTTTCTTT. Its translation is CASSLKGPGTEAFF.

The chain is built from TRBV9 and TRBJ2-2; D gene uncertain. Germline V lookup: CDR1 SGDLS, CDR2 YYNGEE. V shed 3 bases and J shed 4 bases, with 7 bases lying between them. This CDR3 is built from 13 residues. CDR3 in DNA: TGTGCCAGCAGCGGTGTGAGCACCGGGGAGCTGTTTTTT. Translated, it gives CASSGVSTGELFF.

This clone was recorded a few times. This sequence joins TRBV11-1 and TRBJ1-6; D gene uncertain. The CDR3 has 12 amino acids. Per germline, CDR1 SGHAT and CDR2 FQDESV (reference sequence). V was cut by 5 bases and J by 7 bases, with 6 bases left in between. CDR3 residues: CASSGLNSPLHF. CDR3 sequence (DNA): TGTGCCAGCAGCGGACTCAATTCACCCCTCCACTTT.

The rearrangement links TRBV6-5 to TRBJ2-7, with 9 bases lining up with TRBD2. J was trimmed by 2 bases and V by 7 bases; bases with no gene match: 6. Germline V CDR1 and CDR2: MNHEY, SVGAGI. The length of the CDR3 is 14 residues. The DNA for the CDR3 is TGTGCCAGCAACTTAGCGGGGGCCCCCTACGAGCAGTACTTC. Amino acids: CASNLAGAPYEQYF.

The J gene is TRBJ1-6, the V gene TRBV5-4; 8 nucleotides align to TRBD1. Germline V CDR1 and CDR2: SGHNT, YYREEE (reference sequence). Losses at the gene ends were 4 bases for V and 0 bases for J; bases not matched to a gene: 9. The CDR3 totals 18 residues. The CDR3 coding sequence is TGTGCCAGCAGCGGGACCAGGGGGCGCGGCTCCTATAATTCACCCCTCCACTTT. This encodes CASSGTRGRGSYNSPLHF. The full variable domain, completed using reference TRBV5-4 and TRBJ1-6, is ETGVTQSPTHLIKTRGQQVTLRCSSQSGHNTVSWYQQALGQGPQFIFQYYREEENGRGNFPPRFSGLQFPNYSSELNVNALELDDSALYLCASSGTRGRGSYNSPLHFGNGTRLTVT.

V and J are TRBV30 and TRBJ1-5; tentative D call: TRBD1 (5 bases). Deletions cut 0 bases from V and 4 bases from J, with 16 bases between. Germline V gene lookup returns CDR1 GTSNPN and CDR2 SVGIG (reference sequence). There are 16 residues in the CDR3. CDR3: CAWSVPGSVRNQPQHF. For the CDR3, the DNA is TGTGCCTGGAGTGTGCCAGGGTCGGTACGAAATCAGCCCCAGCATTTT.